Described below is a single T cell receptor beta chain sequence and its context. Its antigen remains unidentified. TCRdb recomputed calls from the 5' RACE reads with MiXCR, one row per CDR3 protein. Of hundreds of thousands of distinct CDR3 sequences detected, more than 15% appear once; the ten largest clones hold around 12%. These data come from a study of T-cell memory formation after mild COVID-19. Study findings and constraints: CD4+ contracting clones lay mainly in CM and EM, CD8+ ones in EMRA.

V lost 5 bases and J lost 6; bases outside the gene matches: 8. CDR1 SQVTM and CDR2 ANQGSEA come from the germline V gene. The CDR3 consists of 16 residues. Sample: PBMCs or a T cell subset sorted from them (not recorded which). V usage is TRBV29-1 and J usage is TRBJ2-2; 14 bases map to TRBD2. The receptor was isolated from an adult woman who had mild COVID-19 (a few samples of this study predate the infection). Cell type and time point are not known. The CDR3 spells CSVSGLAGEGAGELFF. Written as DNA, the CDR3 is TGCAGCGTTTCGGGACTAGCGGGAGAAGGAGCCGGGGAGCTGTTTTTT.